These 19 T cell receptor beta chains came from one sample sequenced in a study of cytomegalovirus exposure and HLA in healthy donors. 60 Vbeta and 13 Jbeta primers were used in PCR. Assay used: immunoSEQ multiplex PCR; TCRdb lists only in-frame clones, some missing. Altogether some 170,000 clones are present, about 83% being singletons, with the ten largest covering about 2.6%. The sequencing input was PBMCs. Every receptor here comes from a female donor in good health and CMV-seronegative.

Only a few counts were recorded for this clone. The chain links TRBV7-2 to TRBJ2-1; D is perhaps TRBD1 (7 bases). CDR3 length equals 15 residues. Per the germline V gene, CDR1 is SGHTA and CDR2 is FQGNSA. V lost 5 bases, J lost 4 bases, and 15 bases lay in between. CDR3 amino acids: CASSQGVAAYNEQFF. CDR3 DNA sequence: TGTGCCAGCAGCCAGGGGGTAGCGGCTTACAATGAGCAGTTCTTC.

V and J are TRBV30 and TRBJ1-2; no firm D call. The CDR3 sequence is 12 residues long. Germline V CDR1 and CDR2: GTSNPN, SVGIG (reference sequence). The V and J ends lost 2 bases and 1 base respectively, with 5 bases between them. CDR3 sequence: CAWSQINYGYTF. CDR3 nucleotide sequence: TGTGCCTGGAGTCAGATTAACTATGGCTACACCTTC. Using reference TRBV30 and TRBJ1-2 for the parts outside the CDR3, the full variable domain is SQTIHQWPATLVQPVGSPLSLECTVEGTSNPNLYWYRQAAGRGLQLLFYSVGIGQISSEVPQNLSASRPQDRQFILSSKKLLLSDSGFYLCAWSQINYGYTFGSGTRLTVV.

The chain combines TRBV5-1 with TRBJ2-2, with TRBD1 matching 9 bases. J lost 4 bases, V lost 0 bases, and 1 base had no gene match. The CDR3 spans 15 residues. Per the germline V gene, CDR1 is SGHRS and CDR2 is YFSETQ. CDR3 amino acids: CASSLGTGVTGELFF. The CDR3 DNA reads TGCGCCAGCAGCTTGGGGACAGGGGTCACCGGGGAGCTGTTTTTT.

The chain carries TRBV7-8 and TRBJ2-7, with a tentative D call TRBD1 (6 bases). This CDR3 is built from 13 residues. Per the germline V gene, CDR1 is SGHVS and CDR2 is FQNEAQ. V gave up 5 bases and J gave up 7 bases, with 15 bases separating them. The CDR3: CASSGGSLGEQYF. The CDR3 DNA reads as TGTGCCAGCAGCGGGGGCAGCTTGGGGGAGCAGTACTTC. Full variable domain (missing parts from reference TRBV7-8 and TRBJ2-7): GAGVSQSPRYKVAKRGQDVALRCDPISGHVSLFWYQQALGQGPEFLTYFQNEAQLDKSGLPSDRFFAERPEGSVSTLKIQRTQQEDSAVYLCASSGGSLGEQYFGPGTRLTVT.

The sample holds a few counts of this clone. This rearrangement joins TRBV6-5 to TRBJ2-6; maybe TRBD1 (5 bases). The CDR3 consists of 15 residues. V was trimmed by 4 bases and J by 4 bases, leaving 11 bases between them. In germline, CDR1 is MNHEY, CDR2 SVGAGI. The CDR3 spells CASSSRVRGANVLTF. The CDR3 nucleotides are TGTGCCAGCAGTTCCAGGGTGCGGGGGGCCAACGTCCTGACTTTC.

This clone was observed a single time. The V gene is TRBV2, the J gene TRBJ1-2; 8 bases line up with TRBD1. The ends lost 6 bases at V and 7 bases at J; junction bases unmatched: 13. The CDR3 is 15 amino acids. Germline V gene sequence: CDR1 SNHLY, CDR2 FYNNEI. This CDR3 reads CASRLTGQGRSGYTF. The CDR3 DNA is TGTGCCAGCAGGCTGACCGGACAGGGACGCTCTGGCTACACCTTC.

The chain carries TRBV5-6 and TRBJ2-7; the D gene is possibly TRBD1 (5 bases). This CDR3 contains 12 residues. The germline V gene encodes CDR1 SGHDT and CDR2 YYEEEE. The V and J ends lost 3 bases and 8 bases respectively, with 12 bases between them. The DNA for the CDR3 is TGTGCCAGCAGCTCGCCCGGACACAAGCAGTACTTC. It is translated as CASSSPGHKQYF.

V gene TRBV4-3 combines with J gene TRBJ2-7; D unresolved. Germline lookup yields CDR1 LGHNA and CDR2 YSLEER. V lost 0 bases and J lost 3, with 9 bases in between. This CDR3 is built from 14 residues. Written as DNA, the CDR3 is TGCGCCAGCAGCCAAGATATAGCTAGCTACGAGCAGTACTTC. It translates to CASSQDIASYEQYF.

The chain recombines TRBV5-3 with TRBJ1-1; 7 bases fit TRBD1. TRBV5-3 is marked as an open reading frame, function uncertain. V lost 0 bases and J lost 0; bases outside the gene matches: 2. The CDR3 is 15 amino acids. The CDR3 DNA is TGTGCCAGAAGCTTGGAGGGGGCCATGAACACTGAAGCTTTCTTT. Its protein is CARSLEGAMNTEAFF.

This clone occurred a few times. The CDR3: CATSRQDRGSYNEQFF. DNA for the CDR3: TGTGCCACCAGCAGGCAAGACAGGGGCTCCTACAATGAGCAGTTCTTC. V is TRBV15 and J is TRBJ2-1; TRBD1 aligns across 8 bases. Per germline, CDR1 LNHNV and CDR2 YYDKDF (reference sequence). This CDR3 has 16 amino acids. The V and J ends lost 3 bases and 0 bases, in that order; junction bases with no gene match: 4.

In DNA form, the CDR3 reads TGTGCCAGCAGTTCAGGGTGGGATACCTATAATTCACCCCTCCACTTT. Its protein is CASSSGWDTYNSPLHF. This sequence joins TRBV6-5 and TRBJ1-6; D is perhaps TRBD1 (5 bases). Germline V gene sequence: CDR1 MNHEY, CDR2 SVGAGI. Trimming took off 4 bases at V and 2 bases at J, with 12 bases between the two ends. The CDR3 has 16 residues.

This clone was observed once. This chain connects TRBV19 to TRBJ2-1, with 12 bases lining up with TRBD2. The CDR3 extends over 17 amino acids. Germline assignment: CDR1 LNHDA and CDR2 SQIVND (reference sequence). V was clipped by 4 bases and J by 7 bases; unmatched bases: 11. The CDR3 DNA reads as TGTGCCAGTAGTAGATTAAGACTAGCGGGAGCAGAGAATGAGCAGTTCTTC. Translating it yields CASSRLRLAGAENEQFF.

The gene calls are TRBV7-2 and TRBJ1-6, with no clear D. Trimming left V 5 bases short and J 7 bases short, with 9 bases between. Germline loops: CDR1 SGHTA, CDR2 FQGNSA. The CDR3 spans 13 residues. The CDR3 DNA reads TGTGCCAGCAGCCCAGTCATGAATTCACCCCTCCACTTT. Its protein product is CASSPVMNSPLHF. The full variable domain, its missing parts supplied by reference TRBV7-2 and TRBJ1-6, is GAGVSQSPSNKVTEKGKDVELRCDPISGHTALYWYRQSLGQGLEFLIYFQGNSAPDKSGLPSDRFSAERTGGSVSTLTIQRTQQEDSAVYLCASSPVMNSPLHFGNGTRLTVT.

The rearrangement joins TRBV6-1 to TRBJ2-7; TRBD1 might be the D (6 bases). Trimming left V 3 bases short and J 4 bases short, with 13 bases between. From germline, CDR1 is MNHNS and CDR2 SASEGT. The CDR3 contains 14 residues. The CDR3 region is CASSESVRGYEQYF. The CDR3 DNA sequence: TGTGCCAGCAGTGAGAGTGTCAGGGGATACGAGCAGTACTTC.

The chain has TRBV6-1 and TRBJ2-2, with D possibly TRBD2 on 5 matching bases. There are 15 residues in the CDR3. Germline lookup yields CDR1 MNHNS and CDR2 SASEGT. V lost 4 bases, J lost 0 bases, and 9 bases lay in between. DNA of the CDR3: TGTGCCAGCAGTGTAAGCGGAACGAACACCGGGGAGCTGTTTTTT. Translation: CASSVSGTNTGELFF.

The J gene is TRBJ2-7, the V gene TRBV6-1; 8 nucleotides agree with TRBD1. The V gene's germline CDR1 is MNHNS and CDR2 SASEGT. The CDR3 length is 15 residues. The V gene end was trimmed by 2 bases and the J gene end by 5 bases; junction bases not matched to a gene: 8. The CDR3 region has the DNA TGTGCCAGCAGTGAAATCAGGGGGCGCGTTAACGAGCAGTACTTC. Translated, it gives CASSEIRGRVNEQYF.

V is TRBV2 and J is TRBJ1-5, with 9 bases that match TRBD1. Looked up from germline, CDR1 is SNHLY and CDR2 is FYNNEI. The J segment lost 6 bases and the V segment lost 5 bases, leaving 5 bases of the junction unmatched. The CDR3 has 14 amino acids. The CDR3 bases are TGTGCCAGCAGTCAGGACAGGGGAGGTCAGCCCCAGCATTTT. Encoded protein: CASSQDRGGQPQHF. Filled out from reference TRBV2 and TRBJ1-5, the complete variable domain reads EPEVTQTPSHQVTQMGQEVILRCVPISNHLYFYWYRQILGQKVEFLVSFYNNEISEKSEIFDDQFSVERPDGSNFTLKIRSTKLEDSAMYFCASSQDRGGQPQHFGDGTRLSIL.

The chain uses TRBV4-1 and TRBJ2-7; TRBD2 is a possible D gene (5 bases). Germline V gene data show CDR1 as MGHRA and CDR2 as YSYEKL. The CDR3 is 14 residues long. V lost 3 bases, J lost 5 bases, and 14 bases lay in between. This chain's CDR3 is CASSHPTRSDEQYF. In DNA, the CDR3 is TGCGCCAGCAGCCACCCAACTCGTAGCGACGAGCAGTACTTC.

This clone was counted a few times. The V gene is TRBV30, the J gene TRBJ2-3, with D tentatively TRBD1 (6 bases). Deletions cut 8 bases from V and 5 bases from J, with 14 bases between. The CDR3 sequence is 12 residues long. Germline V gene data show CDR1 as GTSNPN and CDR2 as SVGIG (reference sequence). The CDR3 DNA reads TGTGCCGCCTCCCAAGGGGGAGATACGCAGTATTTT. Its protein product is CAASQGGDTQYF.